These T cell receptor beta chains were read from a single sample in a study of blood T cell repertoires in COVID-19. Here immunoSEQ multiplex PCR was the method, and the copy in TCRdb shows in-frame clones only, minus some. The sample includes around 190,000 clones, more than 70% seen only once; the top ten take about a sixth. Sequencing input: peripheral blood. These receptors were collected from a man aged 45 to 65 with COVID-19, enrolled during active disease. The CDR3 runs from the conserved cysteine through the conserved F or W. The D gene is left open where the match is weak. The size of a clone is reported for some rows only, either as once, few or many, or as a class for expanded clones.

CDR3aa: CASALTGTGAFF
CDR3nt: TGCGCCAGTGCCCTGACCGGGACAGGGGCTTTCTTT
d_gene: TRBD1
len: 12
j_gene: TRBJ1-1
v_gene: TRBV5-1
abundance: few

CDR3aa: CAWSVDRNTEAFF
CDR3nt: TGTGCCTGGAGTGTGGACAGGAACACTGAAGCTTTCTTT
d_gene: .
len: 13
j_gene: TRBJ1-1
v_gene: TRBV30
abundance: .

CDR3aa: CASSVVGSSYNEQFF
CDR3nt: TGTGCCAGCAGCGTAGTTGGGAGCTCCTACAATGAGCAGTTCTTC
d_gene: .
len: 15
j_gene: TRBJ2-1
v_gene: TRBV9
abundance: .

CDR3aa: CASRTGHTGELFF
CDR3nt: TGTGCCTCCCGGACAGGGCACACCGGGGAGCTGTTTTTT
d_gene: TRBD1
len: 13
j_gene: TRBJ2-2
v_gene: TRBV10-3
abundance: .

CDR3aa: CASSLAGLAGGRGSSTQYF
CDR3nt: TGTGCCAGCAGCTTGGCTGGACTAGCGGGAGGGCGCGGCTCAAGTACGCAGTATTTT
d_gene: TRBD2
len: 19
j_gene: TRBJ2-3
v_gene: TRBV5-6
abundance: once

CDR3aa: CASSATGTGIIDEQYF
CDR3nt: TGTGCCAGCAGCGCAACCGGGACAGGGATCATCGACGAGCAGTACTTC
d_gene: TRBD1
len: 16
j_gene: TRBJ2-7
v_gene: TRBV9
abundance: .

CDR3aa: CAWTNGRGAYEQYF
CDR3nt: TGTGCCTGGACGAACGGGAGGGGGGCCTACGAGCAGTACTTC
d_gene: TRBD2
len: 14
j_gene: TRBJ2-7
v_gene: TRBV30
abundance: .

CDR3aa: CAWSGLAYEQFF
CDR3nt: TGTGCCTGGAGTGGTCTAGCATATGAGCAGTTCTTC
d_gene: .
len: 12
j_gene: TRBJ2-1
v_gene: TRBV30
abundance: .

CDR3aa: CATSRSGNSNQPQHF
CDR3nt: TGTGCCACCAGCAGATCCGGGAATAGCAATCAGCCCCAGCATTTT
d_gene: .
len: 15
j_gene: TRBJ1-5
v_gene: TRBV15
abundance: .

CDR3aa: CASSPGQGAGETQYF
CDR3nt: TGTGCCAGCAGCCCGGGACAGGGGGCGGGAGAGACCCAGTACTTC
d_gene: TRBD1
len: 15
j_gene: TRBJ2-5
v_gene: TRBV11-3
abundance: .

CDR3aa: CASSLVGTSGRNEQFF
CDR3nt: TGTGCCAGCAGCTTAGTTGGGACTAGCGGTAGAAATGAGCAGTTCTTC
d_gene: TRBD2
len: 16
j_gene: TRBJ2-1
v_gene: TRBV7-3
abundance: .

CDR3aa: CASSESQGSYEQYF
CDR3nt: TGTGCCAGCAGTGAATCGCAGGGATCCTACGAGCAGTACTTC
d_gene: .
len: 14
j_gene: TRBJ2-7
v_gene: TRBV2
abundance: .

CDR3aa: CASSKPLLEQYF
CDR3nt: TGTGCCAGCAGTAAACCACTCCTCGAGCAGTACTTC
d_gene: .
len: 12
j_gene: TRBJ2-7
v_gene: TRBV6-6
abundance: .

CDR3aa: CASSSLSGSGANVLTF
CDR3nt: TGTGCCAGCAGCTCCCTCTCCGGCTCTGGGGCCAACGTCCTGACTTTC
d_gene: .
len: 16
j_gene: TRBJ2-6
v_gene: TRBV7-6
abundance: .

CDR3aa: CASSRTSGHYNEQFF
CDR3nt: TGTGCCAGCAGCCGGACTAGCGGACACTACAATGAGCAGTTCTTC
d_gene: TRBD2
len: 15
j_gene: TRBJ2-1
v_gene: TRBV6-5
abundance: .

CDR3aa: CASSWTSGYNEQFF
CDR3nt: TGTGCCAGCAGTTGGACTAGCGGCTACAATGAGCAGTTCTTC
d_gene: TRBD2
len: 14
j_gene: TRBJ2-1
v_gene: TRBV27
abundance: once

CDR3aa: CASSLAGASGRLSYEQYF
CDR3nt: TGTGCCAGCAGCTTAGCGGGAGCTAGCGGGAGACTCTCCTACGAGCAGTACTTC
d_gene: TRBD2
len: 18
j_gene: TRBJ2-7
v_gene: TRBV7-2
abundance: .

CDR3aa: CASSAGQTYEQYF
CDR3nt: TGTGCCAGCTCGGCAGGTCAAACCTACGAGCAGTACTTC
d_gene: .
len: 13
j_gene: TRBJ2-7
v_gene: TRBV18
abundance: once

CDR3aa: CASSPPGLTSTDTQYF
CDR3nt: TGTGCCAGCAGCCCACCGGGACTAACGAGCACAGATACGCAGTATTTT
d_gene: TRBD2
len: 16
j_gene: TRBJ2-3
v_gene: TRBV4-2
abundance: .

CDR3aa: CAWSVVKDFRNTGELFF
CDR3nt: TGTGCCTGGAGTGTGGTTAAGGACTTCCGAAACACCGGGGAGCTGTTTTTT
d_gene: .
len: 17
j_gene: TRBJ2-2
v_gene: TRBV30
abundance: .

CDR3aa: CASSRSGGATDTQYF
CDR3nt: TGTGCCAGCAGCAGAAGCGGGGGAGCCACAGATACGCAGTATTTT
d_gene: TRBD2
len: 15
j_gene: TRBJ2-3
v_gene: TRBV5-4
abundance: .

CDR3aa: CASSGQADNSPLHF
CDR3nt: TGTGCCAGCAGTGGACAGGCGGATAATTCACCCCTCCACTTT
d_gene: .
len: 14
j_gene: TRBJ1-6
v_gene: TRBV2
abundance: .

CDR3aa: CASGTANTGELFF
CDR3nt: TGTGCCTCGGGGACAGCGAACACCGGGGAGCTGTTTTTT
d_gene: TRBD1
len: 13
j_gene: TRBJ2-2
v_gene: TRBV10-3
abundance: .

CDR3aa: CASSWGQGVSYEQYF
CDR3nt: TGTGCCAGCAGTTGGGGACAGGGGGTTTCCTACGAGCAGTACTTC
d_gene: TRBD1
len: 15
j_gene: TRBJ2-7
v_gene: TRBV3-1/TRBV3-2
abundance: .

CDR3aa: CASSLTAGNYNEQFF
CDR3nt: TGTGCCAGCAGCTTAACGGCAGGGAACTACAATGAGCAGTTCTTC
d_gene: .
len: 15
j_gene: TRBJ2-1
v_gene: TRBV7-3
abundance: .

CDR3aa: CASSQVGGQGATGELFF
CDR3nt: TGTGCCAGCAGCCAAGTGGGGGGACAGGGGGCCACCGGGGAGCTGTTTTTT
d_gene: TRBD1
len: 17
j_gene: TRBJ2-2
v_gene: TRBV7-8
abundance: .